These 10 T cell receptor beta chains were sequenced from one sample in a study of T cell changes during pregnancy in multiple sclerosis. TCRdb keeps only in-frame clones here, not all; method: immunoSEQ multiplex PCR. The sample lists roughly 110,000 clones, roughly 90% occurring once. This specimen was peripheral blood, taken after pregnancy. The receptors come from a female donor with multiple sclerosis, enrolled in a pregnancy study.

This clone was found once. The rearrangement links TRBV2 to TRBJ1-5, with 7 bases identical to TRBD1. Looked up from germline, CDR1 is SNHLY and CDR2 is FYNNEI. The CDR3 is 14 residues long. Trimming removed 4 bases from V and 5 bases from J; junction bases left unmatched: 5. The CDR3 region is CASSVYGTDQPQHF. As DNA, the CDR3 is TGTGCCAGCAGTGTCTACGGGACAGATCAGCCCCAGCATTTT.

This clone was detected only once. The V call is TRBV6-4, the J call TRBJ1-5; no clear D. Trimming left V 3 bases short and J 1 base short, with 7 bases between. This CDR3 spans 14 amino acids. Germline V gene data show CDR1 as MRHNA and CDR2 as SNTAGT. The CDR3 sequence is CASSDWRSNQPQHF. In DNA, the CDR3 is TGTGCCAGCAGTGATTGGAGGAGCAATCAGCCCCAGCATTTT.

The CDR3 reads CASSFDRVRTEAFF. CDR3 nucleotide sequence: TGTGCCAGTAGCTTCGACAGGGTAAGGACTGAAGCTTTCTTT. The V gene is TRBV19, the J gene TRBJ1-1; TRBD1 matches 7 bases. Trimming at V came to 6 bases and at J to 5 bases, leaving 9 bases not matched to a gene. The germline gives CDR1 LNHDA, CDR2 SQIVND (reference sequence). The CDR3 length is 14 residues. The complete variable domain, with remaining parts taken from reference TRBV19 and TRBJ1-1, reads DGGITQSPKYLFRKEGQNVTLSCEQNLNHDAMYWYRQDPGQGLRLIYYSQIVNDFQKGDIAEGYSVSREKKESFPLTVTSAQKNPTAFYLCASSFDRVRTEAFFGQGTRLTVV.

The chain combines TRBV5-6 with TRBJ1-1, with D maybe TRBD1 (5 bases). The germline V gene has CDR1 SGHDT and CDR2 YYEEEE. The CDR3 is 13 amino acids. V was trimmed by 5 bases and J by 4 bases, leaving 12 bases between them. As DNA, the CDR3 is TGTGCCAGCAGGAGGACCGGGGGCACTGAAGCTTTCTTT. It specifies CASRRTGGTEAFF. Filled out from reference TRBV5-6 and TRBJ1-1, the complete variable domain reads DAGVTQSPTHLIKTRGQQVTLRCSPKSGHDTVSWYQQALGQGPQFIFQYYEEEERQRGNFPDRFSGHQFPNYSSELNVNALLLGDSALYLCASRRTGGTEAFFGQGTRLTVV.

V and J are TRBV19 and TRBJ2-2; 10 bases line up with TRBD2. J was trimmed by 0 bases and V by 5 bases; bases with no gene match: 3. Per germline, CDR1 LNHDA and CDR2 SQIVND (reference sequence). The CDR3 covers 16 residues. The DNA for the CDR3 is TGTGCCAGTAGTCTCACTAGCGGGACGAACACCGGGGAGCTGTTTTTT. This codes for CASSLTSGTNTGELFF.

This chain uses TRBV28 with TRBJ2-5, with D perhaps TRBD2 (5 bases). The V gene lost 7 bases and the J gene lost 7 bases, with 13 bases spanning the gap. Germline V gene lookup returns CDR1 MDHEN and CDR2 SYDVKM. CDR3 size: 12 residues. CDR3 residues: CASTNAGGTQYF. The CDR3 DNA reads TGTGCCAGCACCAACGCCGGAGGGACCCAGTACTTC. Using reference TRBV28 and TRBJ2-5 for the parts outside the CDR3, the full variable domain is DVKVTQSSRYLVKRTGEKVFLECVQDMDHENMFWYRQDPGLGLRLIYFSYDVKMKEKGDIPEGYSVSREKKERFSLILESASTNQTSMYLCASTNAGGTQYFGPGTRLLVL.

The chain couples TRBV5-4 to TRBJ2-3; 10 bases map to TRBD2. The germline gives CDR1 SGHNT, CDR2 YYREEE (reference sequence). CDR3 size: 17 residues. V lost 0 bases to trimming and J lost 12 bases; unmatched junction nucleotides: 16. CDR3 protein: CASSLGAGVSGRPPQYF. The CDR3 bases are TGTGCCAGCAGCTTGGGAGCAGGCGTTAGCGGGAGGCCCCCTCAGTATTTT.

CDR3 in amino acids: CASSRDSSYGYTF. CDR3 nucleotides: TGTGCCAGCAGTAGGGACAGTTCCTATGGCTACACCTTC. The V call is TRBV2, the J call TRBJ1-2, with 7 bases lining up with TRBD1. With 5 bases clipped from V and 4 bases from J, the junction kept 4 bases outside the gene matches. Germline V gives CDR1 SNHLY, CDR2 FYNNEI. The CDR3 loop spans 13 amino acids.

The chain employs TRBV6-5 and TRBJ1-2, with 8 bases identical to TRBD1. Germline V gene data show CDR1 as MNHEY and CDR2 as SVGAGI. With 6 bases clipped from V and 5 bases from J, the junction kept 8 bases outside the gene matches. The CDR3 covers 14 residues. The CDR3 sequence is CASRQTGAYYGYTF. DNA of the CDR3: TGTGCCAGCAGACAGACAGGGGCTTATTATGGCTACACCTTC.

The genes are TRBV10-3 and TRBJ1-1; 8 bases match TRBD1. Germline CDR1 ENHRY, CDR2 SYGVKD. This CDR3 spans 14 amino acids. The junction had 10 bases not matched to a gene; V was cut back by 6 bases and J by 7 bases. CDR3 nucleotides: TGTGCCATCAGCCTCGACAGGGGAGAAAATGAAGCTTTCTTT. It is translated as CAISLDRGENEAFF.